These 4 T cell receptor beta chains share one sample of origin, sequenced in a study of blood T cell repertoires in COVID-19 (dated by TCRdb to 2020 to 2021). The library was prepared using the immunoSEQ multiplex PCR assay. TCRdb stores this immuneACCESS table with in-frame sequences only. Part of the clones is absent; in the studies checked, under half of the shortfall reflects unresolved V genes, and no reason is known for the rest. Across this sample there are a few hundred thousand clones, with around 87% seen only once. Jointly, the top ten make up 7.8% of the sample. Specimen: peripheral blood. These TCRs come from a woman aged 45-59 years who had recovered from COVID-19.

The CDR3 DNA reads TGCGCCAGCAGCTTAACGGGACAGGAAGACGAGCAGTACTTC. Encoded protein: CASSLTGQEDEQYF. This chain uses TRBV5-1 with TRBJ2-7, with 8 bases lining up with TRBD1. The CDR3 is made up of 14 amino acids. CDR1 and CDR2 from the germline V gene are SGHRS and YFSETQ. V dropped 2 bases and J dropped 5; count of bases not matched to a gene: 6.

The V and J genes are TRBV18 and TRBJ2-6; tentative D call: TRBD1 (5 bases). V lost 1 base and J lost 0, with 13 bases in between. Germline loops: CDR1 KGHSH, CDR2 LQKENI. This CDR3 has 18 amino acids. The CDR3 nucleotides are TGTGCCAGCTCACCACAGGGGCCCTTTATCTCTGGGGCCAACGTCCTGACTTTC. Amino acid sequence: CASSPQGPFISGANVLTF.

The rearrangement links TRBV11-2 to TRBJ2-3; D not resolved. The length of the CDR3 is 15 residues. Germline V gene data show CDR1 as SGHAT and CDR2 as FQNNGV. The germline V and J ends were trimmed by 3 bases and 2 bases, with 12 bases remaining between them. The CDR3 is CASSFRDLYTDTQYF. As DNA, the CDR3 is TGTGCCAGCAGCTTCAGAGACTTGTACACAGATACGCAGTATTTT.

CDR3 in amino acids: CASSLRLAGSSYEQYF. As DNA, the CDR3 is TGTGCCAGTAGTCTCCGACTAGCGGGAAGCTCCTACGAGCAGTACTTC. The rearrangement links TRBV19 to TRBJ2-7; TRBD2 agrees at 11 bases. The J segment lost 0 bases and the V segment lost 5 bases, leaving 6 bases of the junction unmatched. This CDR3 is built from 16 residues. Germline V gene lookup returns CDR1 LNHDA and CDR2 SQIVND (reference sequence).